This T cell receptor (beta chain) was documented in a study of shared clonotypes between healthy human individuals. TCRdb keeps only in-frame clones here, not all; method: immunoSEQ multiplex PCR. The sample lists about 2.4 million clones, 80% to 95% seen once, with about 0.38% in the top ten. This clone was recorded only once. CDR3 length equals 15 residues. Germline loops: CDR1 SGHVS, CDR2 FNYEAQ. V lost 4 bases and J 2 bases, leaving 13 bases between the germline ends. The sample was naive CD4+ T cells from PBMCs. Stated subset: CD45RA+ positively selected. The sequence derives from a man younger than 35 in good health. Some clones in this sample may be carry-over from other donors' samples. This chain joins TRBV7-6 and TRBJ2-3; no clear D. The CDR3 nucleotides read TGTGCCAGCAGCTCGAGACTGGGCATCACAGATACGCAGTATTTT. Its translation: CASSSRLGITDTQYF.